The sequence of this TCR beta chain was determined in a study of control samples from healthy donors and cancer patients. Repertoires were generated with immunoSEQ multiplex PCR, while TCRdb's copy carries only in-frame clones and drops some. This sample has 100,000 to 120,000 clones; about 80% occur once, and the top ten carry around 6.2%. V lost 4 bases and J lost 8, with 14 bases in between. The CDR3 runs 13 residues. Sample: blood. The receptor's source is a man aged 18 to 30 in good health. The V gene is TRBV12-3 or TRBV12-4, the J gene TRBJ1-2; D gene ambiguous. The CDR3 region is CASSSRAGIGYTF. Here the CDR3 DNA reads TGTGCCAGCAGTTCAAGGGCGGGGATCGGCTACACCTTC.